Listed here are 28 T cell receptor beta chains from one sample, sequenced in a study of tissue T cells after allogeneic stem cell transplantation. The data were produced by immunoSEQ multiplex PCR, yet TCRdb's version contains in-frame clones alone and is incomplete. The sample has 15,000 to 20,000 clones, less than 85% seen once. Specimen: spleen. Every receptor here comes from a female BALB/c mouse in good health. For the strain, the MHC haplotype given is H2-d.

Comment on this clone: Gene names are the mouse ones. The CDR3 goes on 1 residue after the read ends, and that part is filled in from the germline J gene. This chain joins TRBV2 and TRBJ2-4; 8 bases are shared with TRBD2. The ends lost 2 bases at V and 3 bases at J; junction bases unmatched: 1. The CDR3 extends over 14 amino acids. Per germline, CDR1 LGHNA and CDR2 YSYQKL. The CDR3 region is CASSQRGGQNTLYF. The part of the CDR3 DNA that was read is TGTGCCAGCAGCCAAAGGGGGGGCCAAAACACCTTGTAC.

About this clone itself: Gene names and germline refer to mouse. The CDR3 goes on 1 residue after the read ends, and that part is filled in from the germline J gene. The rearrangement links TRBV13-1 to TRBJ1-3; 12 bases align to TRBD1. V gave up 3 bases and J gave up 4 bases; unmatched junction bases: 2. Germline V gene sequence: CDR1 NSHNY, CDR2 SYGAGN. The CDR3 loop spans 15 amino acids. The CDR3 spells CASSGDRGLGNTLYF. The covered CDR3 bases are TGTGCCAGCAGTGGGGACAGGGGGCTCGGAAATACGCTCTAT.

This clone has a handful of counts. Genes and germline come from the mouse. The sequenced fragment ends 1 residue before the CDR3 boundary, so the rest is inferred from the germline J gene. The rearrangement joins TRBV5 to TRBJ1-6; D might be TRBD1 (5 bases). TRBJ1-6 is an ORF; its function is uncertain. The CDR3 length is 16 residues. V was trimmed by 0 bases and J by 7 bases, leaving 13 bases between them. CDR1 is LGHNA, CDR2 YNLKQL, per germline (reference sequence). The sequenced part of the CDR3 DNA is TGTGCCAGCAGCCAAGAGGGAGGGGCTGGGAATTCGCCCCTCTAC. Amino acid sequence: CASSQEGGAGNSPLY. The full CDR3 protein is CASSQEGGAGNSPLYF.

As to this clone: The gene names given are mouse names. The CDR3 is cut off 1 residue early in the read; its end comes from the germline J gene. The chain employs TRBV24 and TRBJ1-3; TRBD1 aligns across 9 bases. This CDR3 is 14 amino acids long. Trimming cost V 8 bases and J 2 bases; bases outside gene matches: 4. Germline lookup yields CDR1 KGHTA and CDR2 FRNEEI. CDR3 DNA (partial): TGTGCCAGCGCCGGGACAGGGACTGGAAATACGCTCTAT. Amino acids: CASAGTGTGNTLY. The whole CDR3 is CASAGTGTGNTLYF.

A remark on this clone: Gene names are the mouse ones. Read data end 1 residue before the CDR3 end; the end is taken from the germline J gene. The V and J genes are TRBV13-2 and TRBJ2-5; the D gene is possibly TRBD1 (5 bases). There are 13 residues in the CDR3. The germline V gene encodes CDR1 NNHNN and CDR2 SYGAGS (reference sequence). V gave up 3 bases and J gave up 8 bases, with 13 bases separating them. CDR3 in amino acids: CASGGGQGGTQYF. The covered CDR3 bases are TGTGCCAGCGGTGGAGGGCAGGGAGGCACCCAGTAC.

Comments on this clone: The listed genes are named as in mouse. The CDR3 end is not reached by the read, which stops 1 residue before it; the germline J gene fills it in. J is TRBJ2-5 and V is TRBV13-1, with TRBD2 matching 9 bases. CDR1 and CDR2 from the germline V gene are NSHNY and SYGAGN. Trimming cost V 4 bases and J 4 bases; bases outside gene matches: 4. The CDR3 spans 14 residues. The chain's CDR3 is CASSPYWGEDTQYF. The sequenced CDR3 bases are TGTGCCAGCAGTCCCTACTGGGGGGAAGACACCCAGTAC.

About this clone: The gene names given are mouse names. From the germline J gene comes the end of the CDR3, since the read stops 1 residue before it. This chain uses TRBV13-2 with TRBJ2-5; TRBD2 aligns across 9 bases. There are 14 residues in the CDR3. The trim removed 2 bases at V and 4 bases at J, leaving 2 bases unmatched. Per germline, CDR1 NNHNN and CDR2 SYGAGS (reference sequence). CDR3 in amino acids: CASGELGGKDTQYF. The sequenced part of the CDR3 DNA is TGTGCCAGCGGTGAACTGGGGGGAAAAGACACCCAGTAC.

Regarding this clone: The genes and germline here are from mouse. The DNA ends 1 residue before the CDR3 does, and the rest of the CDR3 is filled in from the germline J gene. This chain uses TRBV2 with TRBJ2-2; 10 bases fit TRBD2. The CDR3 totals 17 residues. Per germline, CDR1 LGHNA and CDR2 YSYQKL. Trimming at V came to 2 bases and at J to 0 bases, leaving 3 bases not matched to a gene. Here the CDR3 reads CASSQFWGGSNTGQLYF. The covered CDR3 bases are TGTGCCAGCAGCCAATTCTGGGGGGGCTCAAACACCGGGCAGCTCTAC.

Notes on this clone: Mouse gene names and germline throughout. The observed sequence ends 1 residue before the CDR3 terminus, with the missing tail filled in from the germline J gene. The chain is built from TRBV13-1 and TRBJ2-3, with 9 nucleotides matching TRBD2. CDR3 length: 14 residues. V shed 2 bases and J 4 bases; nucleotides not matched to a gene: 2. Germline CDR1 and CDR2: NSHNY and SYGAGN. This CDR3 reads CASSDWGGSETLYF. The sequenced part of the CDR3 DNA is TGTGCCAGCAGTGACTGGGGGGGTTCAGAAACGCTGTAT.

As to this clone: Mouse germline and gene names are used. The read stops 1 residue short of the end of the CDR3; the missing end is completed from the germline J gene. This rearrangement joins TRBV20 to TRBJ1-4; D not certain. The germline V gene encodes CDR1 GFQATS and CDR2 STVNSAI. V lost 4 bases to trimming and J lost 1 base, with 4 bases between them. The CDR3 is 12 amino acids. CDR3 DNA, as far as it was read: TGTGGTGCTACGGGTTCCAACGAAAGATTATTT. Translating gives CGATGSNERLF. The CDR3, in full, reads CGATGSNERLFF.

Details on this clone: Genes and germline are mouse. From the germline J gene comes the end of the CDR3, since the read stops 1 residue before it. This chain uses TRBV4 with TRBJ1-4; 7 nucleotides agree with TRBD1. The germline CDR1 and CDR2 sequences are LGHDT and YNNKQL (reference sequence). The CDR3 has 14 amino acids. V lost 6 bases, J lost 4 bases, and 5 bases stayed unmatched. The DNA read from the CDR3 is TGTGCCAGCAGGCCGGGACAGAACAACGAAAGATTATTT. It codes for CASRPGQNNERLF. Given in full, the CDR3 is CASRPGQNNERLFF.

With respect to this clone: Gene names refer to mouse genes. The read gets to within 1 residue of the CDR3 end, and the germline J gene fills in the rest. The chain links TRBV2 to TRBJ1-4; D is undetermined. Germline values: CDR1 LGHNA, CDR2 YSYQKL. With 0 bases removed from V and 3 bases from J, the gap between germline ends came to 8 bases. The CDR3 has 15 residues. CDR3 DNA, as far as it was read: TGTGCCAGCAGCCAAGAGCCGGGGACCAACGAAAGATTATTT. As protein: CASSQEPGTNERLF. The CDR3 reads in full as CASSQEPGTNERLFF.

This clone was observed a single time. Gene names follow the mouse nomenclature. The DNA read from the CDR3 is TGTGCCAGCGGTGATACAGGGGGCAGCGGTCAAAACACCTTGTAC. It specifies CASGDTGGSGQNTLY. The entire CDR3 sequence reads CASGDTGGSGQNTLYF. The genes are TRBV13-2 and TRBJ2-4, with 9 bases identical to TRBD1. The read halts 1 residue ahead of the CDR3 end, with the missing end drawn from the germline J gene. The CDR3 totals 16 residues. Germline CDR1 and CDR2: NNHNN and SYGAGS (reference sequence). Germline trimming cut 1 base from V and 1 base from J; bases unmatched to any gene: 4.

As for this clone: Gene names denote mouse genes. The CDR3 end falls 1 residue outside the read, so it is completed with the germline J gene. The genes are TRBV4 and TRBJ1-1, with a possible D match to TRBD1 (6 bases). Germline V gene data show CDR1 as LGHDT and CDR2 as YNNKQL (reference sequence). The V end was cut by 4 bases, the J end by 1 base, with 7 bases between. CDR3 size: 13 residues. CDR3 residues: CASSFRGNTEVFF. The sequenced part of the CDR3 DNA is TGTGCCAGCAGCTTCAGGGGGAACACAGAAGTCTTC.

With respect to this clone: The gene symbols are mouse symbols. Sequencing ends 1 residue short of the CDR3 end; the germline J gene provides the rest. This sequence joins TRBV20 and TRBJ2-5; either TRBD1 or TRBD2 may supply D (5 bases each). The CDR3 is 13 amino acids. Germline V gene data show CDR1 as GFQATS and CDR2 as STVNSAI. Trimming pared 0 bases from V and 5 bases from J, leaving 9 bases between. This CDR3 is CGAREPGTDTQYF. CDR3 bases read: TGTGGTGCTAGGGAACCAGGGACAGACACCCAGTAC.

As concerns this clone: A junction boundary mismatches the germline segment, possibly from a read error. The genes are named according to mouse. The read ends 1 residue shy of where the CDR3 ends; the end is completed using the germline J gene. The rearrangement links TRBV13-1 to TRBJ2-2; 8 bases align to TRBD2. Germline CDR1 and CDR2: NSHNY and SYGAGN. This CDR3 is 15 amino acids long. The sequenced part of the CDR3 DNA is TGTGCCAGCAGGGATGGGGGGGCAAACACCGGGCAGCTCTAC. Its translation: CASRDGGANTGQLY. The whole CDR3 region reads CASRDGGANTGQLYF.

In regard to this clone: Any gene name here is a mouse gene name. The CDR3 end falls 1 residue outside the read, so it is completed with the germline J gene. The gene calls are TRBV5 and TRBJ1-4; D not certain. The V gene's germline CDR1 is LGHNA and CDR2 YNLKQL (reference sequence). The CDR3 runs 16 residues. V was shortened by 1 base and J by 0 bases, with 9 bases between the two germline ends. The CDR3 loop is CASSQGQVVSNERLFF. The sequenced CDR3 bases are TGTGCCAGCAGCCAAGGCCAGGTGGTTTCCAACGAAAGATTATTT.

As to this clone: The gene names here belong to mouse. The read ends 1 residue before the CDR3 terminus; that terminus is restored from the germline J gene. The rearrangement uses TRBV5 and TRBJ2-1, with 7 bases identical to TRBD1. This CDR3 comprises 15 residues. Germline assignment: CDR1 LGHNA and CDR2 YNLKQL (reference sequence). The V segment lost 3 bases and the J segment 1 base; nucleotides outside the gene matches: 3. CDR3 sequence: CASSHPGQNYAEQFF. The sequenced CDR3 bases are TGTGCCAGCAGCCACCCGGGACAGAACTATGCTGAGCAGTTC.

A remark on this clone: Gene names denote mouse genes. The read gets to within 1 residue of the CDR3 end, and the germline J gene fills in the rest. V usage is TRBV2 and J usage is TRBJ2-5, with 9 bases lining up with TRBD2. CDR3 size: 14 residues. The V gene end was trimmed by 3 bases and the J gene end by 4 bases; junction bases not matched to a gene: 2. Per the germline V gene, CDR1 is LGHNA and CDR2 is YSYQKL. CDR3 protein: CASSHWGGEDTQYF. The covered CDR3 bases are TGTGCCAGCAGCCACTGGGGGGGGGAAGACACCCAGTAC.

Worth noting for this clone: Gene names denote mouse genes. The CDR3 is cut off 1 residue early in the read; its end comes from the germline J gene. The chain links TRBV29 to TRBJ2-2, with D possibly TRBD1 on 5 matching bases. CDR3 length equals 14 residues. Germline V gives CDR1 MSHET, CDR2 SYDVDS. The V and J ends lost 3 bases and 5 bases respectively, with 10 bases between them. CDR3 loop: CASSFQGGTGQLYF. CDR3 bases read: TGTGCTAGCAGTTTCCAGGGCGGGACCGGGCAGCTCTAC. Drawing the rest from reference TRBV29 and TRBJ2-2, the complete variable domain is DMKVTQMPRYLIKRMGENVLLECGQDMSHETMYWYRQDPGLGLQLIYISYDVDSNSEGDIPKGYRVSRKKREHFSLILDSAKTNQTSVYFCASSFQGGTGQLYFGEGSKLTVL.

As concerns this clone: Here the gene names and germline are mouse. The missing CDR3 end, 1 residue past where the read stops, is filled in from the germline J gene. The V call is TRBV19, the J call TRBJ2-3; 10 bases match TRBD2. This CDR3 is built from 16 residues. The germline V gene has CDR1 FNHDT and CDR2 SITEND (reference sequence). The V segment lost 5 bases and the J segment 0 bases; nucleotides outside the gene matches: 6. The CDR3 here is CASRVTGLGSAETLYF. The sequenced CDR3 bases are TGTGCCAGCAGGGTAACGGGACTGGGGAGTGCAGAAACGCTGTAT. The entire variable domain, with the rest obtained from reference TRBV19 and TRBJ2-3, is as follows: GGIITQTPKFLIGQEGQKLTLKCQQNFNHDTMYWYRQDSGKGLRLIYYSITENDLQKGDLSEGYDASREKKSSFSLTVTSAQKNEMAVFLCASRVTGLGSAETLYFGSGTRLTVL.

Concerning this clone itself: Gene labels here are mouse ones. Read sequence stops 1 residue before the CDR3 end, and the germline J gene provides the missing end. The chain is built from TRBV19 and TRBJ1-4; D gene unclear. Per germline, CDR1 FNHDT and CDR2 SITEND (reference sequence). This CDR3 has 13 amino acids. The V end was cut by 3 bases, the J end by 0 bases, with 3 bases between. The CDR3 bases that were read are TGTGCCAGCAGTACAGTTTCCAACGAAAGATTATTT. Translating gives CASSTVSNERLF. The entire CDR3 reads CASSTVSNERLFF.

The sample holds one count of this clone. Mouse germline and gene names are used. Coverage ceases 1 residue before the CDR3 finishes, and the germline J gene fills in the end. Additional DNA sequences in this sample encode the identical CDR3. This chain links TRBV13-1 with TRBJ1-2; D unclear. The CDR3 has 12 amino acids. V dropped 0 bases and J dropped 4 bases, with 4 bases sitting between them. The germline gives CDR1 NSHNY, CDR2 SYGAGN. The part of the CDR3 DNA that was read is TGTGCCAGCAGTGATGCTGGCTCCGACTACACC. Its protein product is CASSDAGSDYT. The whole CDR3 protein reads CASSDAGSDYTF.

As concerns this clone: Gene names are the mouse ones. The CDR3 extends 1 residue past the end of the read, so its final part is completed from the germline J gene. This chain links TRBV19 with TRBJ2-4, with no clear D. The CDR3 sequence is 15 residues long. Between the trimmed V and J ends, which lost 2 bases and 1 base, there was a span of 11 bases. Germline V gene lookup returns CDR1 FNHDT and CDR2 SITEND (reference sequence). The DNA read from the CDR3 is TGTGCCAGCAGTATCCCGGGTAGAGGTCAAAACACCTTGTAC. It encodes CASSIPGRGQNTLY. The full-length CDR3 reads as CASSIPGRGQNTLYF.

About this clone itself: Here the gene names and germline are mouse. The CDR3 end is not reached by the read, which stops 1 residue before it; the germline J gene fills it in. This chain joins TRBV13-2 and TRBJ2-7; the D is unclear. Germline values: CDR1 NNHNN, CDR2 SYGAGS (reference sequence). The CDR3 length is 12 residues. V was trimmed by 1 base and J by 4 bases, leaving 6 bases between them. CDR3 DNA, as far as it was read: TGTGCCAGCGGTGATCTACAATATGAACAGTAC. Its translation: CASGDLQYEQY. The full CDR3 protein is CASGDLQYEQYF.

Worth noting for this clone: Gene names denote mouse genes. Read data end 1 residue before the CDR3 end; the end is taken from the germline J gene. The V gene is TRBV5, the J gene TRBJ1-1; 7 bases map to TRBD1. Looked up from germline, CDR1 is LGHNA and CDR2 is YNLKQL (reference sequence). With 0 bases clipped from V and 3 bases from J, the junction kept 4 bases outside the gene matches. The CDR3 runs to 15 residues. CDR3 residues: CASSQEKDRYTEVFF. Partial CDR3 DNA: TGTGCCAGCAGCCAAGAAAAGGACAGGTACACAGAAGTCTTC.

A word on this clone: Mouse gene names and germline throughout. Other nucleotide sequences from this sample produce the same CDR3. The CDR3 sequence is CASSQDRGQDTQYF. CDR3 bases read: TGTGCCAGCAGCCAGGACAGGGGGCAAGACACCCAGTAC. The genes are TRBV2 and TRBJ2-5; 10 nucleotides agree with TRBD1. Read sequence stops 1 residue before the CDR3 end, and the germline J gene provides the missing end. Germline-derived CDR1 and CDR2 are LGHNA and YSYQKL. The CDR3 consists of 14 residues. J was trimmed by 3 bases and V by 3 bases; bases with no gene match: 0.

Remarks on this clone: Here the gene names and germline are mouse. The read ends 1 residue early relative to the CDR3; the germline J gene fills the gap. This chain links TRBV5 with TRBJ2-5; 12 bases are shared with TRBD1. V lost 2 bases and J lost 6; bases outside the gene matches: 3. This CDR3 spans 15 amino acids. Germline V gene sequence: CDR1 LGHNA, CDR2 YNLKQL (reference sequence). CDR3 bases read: TGTGCCAGCAGCCAACGGGACAGGGGGCAGGACACCCAGTAC. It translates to CASSQRDRGQDTQY. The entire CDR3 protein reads CASSQRDRGQDTQYF.